The rows below give T cell receptor beta chains drawn from one sample of a study of control samples from healthy donors and cancer patients. Sequencing was performed with immunoSEQ multiplex PCR; in TCRdb, only in-frame clones are kept and a portion is missing. This table has 17,000 or so clones, 86% appearing once. What was sequenced was PBMCs. All receptors derive from a woman between 70 and 85 years old with colorectal cancer. Each CDR3 is given with its conserved first and last residue. A D gene is named only where the DNA matches it firmly. Clone size is shown for a subset of rows, as once, few, many or a class of expanded clone.

abundance	v_gene	j_gene	d_gene	CDR3aa	CDR3nt
.	TRBV2	TRBJ1-2	TRBD1	CASRVRTGNYGYTF	TGTGCCAGCAGGGTCCGGACAGGGAACTATGGCTACACCTTC
.	TRBV28	TRBJ2-7	.	CASSSVPYEQYF	TGTGCCAGCAGTTCTGTCCCCTACGAGCAGTACTTC
.	TRBV24-1	TRBJ2-1	.	CATSSDRLTYNEQFF	TGTGCCACCAGTAGTGACAGGCTCACCTACAATGAGCAGTTCTTC
once	TRBV7-8	TRBJ2-3	TRBD1	CASSLDRGSTDTQYF	TGTGCCAGCAGCTTAGACAGGGGCTCCACAGATACGCAGTATTTT
.	TRBV20-1	TRBJ2-7	TRBD2	CSASSGRAFGEQYF	TGCAGTGCTAGTAGCGGGAGGGCCTTCGGCGAGCAGTACTTC
.	TRBV9	TRBJ2-2	TRBD2	CASSVGTSGNGELFF	TGTGCCAGCAGCGTCGGGACTAGCGGGAACGGGGAGCTGTTTTTT
.	TRBV5-6	TRBJ1-6	TRBD1	CASTPGQGDSPLHF	TGTGCCAGCACCCCGGGACAGGGTGATTCACCCCTCCACTTT
.	TRBV5-4	TRBJ1-4	.	CASSIRDSGEKLFF	TGTGCCAGCAGCATCCGGGACTCCGGAGAAAAACTGTTTTTT
.	TRBV21-1	TRBJ1-4	.	CASSPWVGEGEKLFF	TGTGCCAGCAGCCCGTGGGTGGGGGAGGGTGAAAAACTGTTTTTT
once	TRBV5-1	TRBJ1-1	.	CASSFGDWDTEAFF	TGCGCCAGCAGCTTTGGGGATTGGGACACTGAAGCTTTCTTT
.	TRBV30	TRBJ2-4	.	CAWMYLDNIQYF	TGTGCCTGGATGTACCTAGACAACATTCAGTACTTC
once	TRBV29-1	TRBJ2-2	.	CSVGTGSYHAGELFF	TGCAGCGTCGGAACCGGGAGCTACCACGCCGGGGAGCTGTTTTTT
.	TRBV5-6	TRBJ2-1	.	CASSLVWGLSSGDEQFF	TGTGCCAGCAGCTTGGTTTGGGGCTTGAGCTCAGGGGATGAGCAGTTCTTC
.	TRBV25-1	TRBJ1-1	.	CASSESTVSEAFF	TGTGCCAGCAGTGAATCTACAGTTAGTGAAGCTTTCTTT
.	TRBV18	TRBJ2-7	.	CASSPGAGEQYF	TGTGCCAGCTCACCCGGAGCTGGCGAGCAGTACTTC
.	TRBV3-1/TRBV3-2	TRBJ1-3	.	CASSVASSGNTIYF	TGTGCCAGCAGCGTGGCCAGCTCTGGAAACACCATATATTTT
.	TRBV7-2	TRBJ2-7	.	CASSLSWTVSYEQYF	TGTGCCAGCAGCTTAAGCTGGACAGTCTCCTACGAGCAGTACTTC
.	TRBV4-3	TRBJ2-2	.	CASSPGRMGKLFF	TGCGCCAGCAGCCCGGGACGGATGGGGAAGCTGTTTTTT
.	TRBV10-3	TRBJ2-7	TRBD1	CAISESTGENEQYF	TGTGCCATCAGTGAGTCGACAGGGGAGAACGAGCAGTACTTC
.	TRBV11-3	TRBJ2-1	TRBD2	CASSLHSGVDNEQFF	TGTGCCAGCAGCCTACATAGCGGGGTAGACAATGAGCAGTTCTTC
.	TRBV5-1	TRBJ1-1	.	CASSFLGSNTEAFF	TGCGCCAGCAGCTTCTTGGGTTCGAACACTGAAGCTTTCTTT
.	TRBV6-5	TRBJ2-1	.	CASSNGGDEQFF	TGTGCCAGCAGCAACGGGGGAGATGAGCAGTTCTTC
.	TRBV5-6	TRBJ2-3	.	CASSLPLAWGQYF	TGTGCCAGCAGCTTGCCTCTAGCGTGGGGGCAGTATTTT
.	TRBV5-1	TRBJ1-2	.	CASSLEGSRGYTF	TGCGCCAGCAGCTTGGAAGGCAGTCGGGGCTACACCTTC
.	TRBV4-1	TRBJ1-2	.	CASSQPSDGGYTF	TGCGCCAGCAGCCAACCCTCTGACGGGGGCTACACCTTC
few	TRBV6-5	TRBJ2-3	.	CASSYSTRIRTDTQYF	TGTGCCAGCAGTTACTCGACCAGGATTAGGACAGATACGCAGTATTTT
.	TRBV12-3/TRBV12-4	TRBJ1-5	.	CASSLANQPQHF	TGTGCCAGCAGTCTTGCTAATCAGCCCCAGCATTTT
.	TRBV5-6	TRBJ2-1	TRBD2	CASSLALAGFRDNEQFF	TGTGCCAGCAGCTTGGCACTAGCGGGCTTTAGGGACAATGAGCAGTTCTTC
.	TRBV19	TRBJ1-5	.	CASSYGGAQQPQHF	TGTGCCAGTAGCTATGGGGGGGCACAGCAGCCCCAGCATTTT
.	TRBV4-3	TRBJ2-5	TRBD2	CASSRKWGGYQETQYF	TGCGCCAGCAGCCGAAAGTGGGGGGGGTACCAAGAGACCCAGTACTTC
.	TRBV4-1	TRBJ2-7	TRBD1	CASSSGQQLYEQYF	TGCGCCAGCAGTTCGGGACAGCAATTGTACGAGCAGTACTTC
.	TRBV2	TRBJ1-5	.	CASSERESSNQPQHF	TGTGCCAGCAGTGAAAGGGAGTCTAGCAATCAGCCCCAGCATTTT
.	TRBV9	TRBJ2-3	.	CASSLSTDTQYF	TGTGCCAGCAGCCTTAGCACAGATACGCAGTATTTT
.	TRBV9	TRBJ1-1	TRBD1	CASSVEGQITMNTEAFF	TGTGCCAGCAGCGTAGAGGGACAGATAACAATGAACACTGAAGCTTTCTTT
.	TRBV18	TRBJ2-7	TRBD1	CASSAGTGVSYEQYF	TGTGCCAGCTCGGCCGGGACAGGAGTTTCCTACGAGCAGTACTTC
.	TRBV28	TRBJ2-3	.	CASSLWAAGQTTDTQYF	TGTGCCAGCAGTTTATGGGCGGCGGGACAGACCACAGATACGCAGTATTTT
once	TRBV29-1	TRBJ2-7	TRBD2	CSARGEGREQYF	TGCAGCGCGCGGGGGGAGGGCCGCGAGCAGTACTTC
.	TRBV7-3	TRBJ2-1	.	CASSLSRRSYNEQFF	TGTGCCAGCAGCTTAAGTAGGCGGTCCTACAATGAGCAGTTCTTC
few	TRBV3-1/TRBV3-2	TRBJ2-3	TRBD2	CASSQGRASGGPTDTQYF	TGTGCCAGCAGCCAAGGCCGGGCTAGCGGGGGGCCCACAGATACGCAGTATTTT
.	TRBV13	TRBJ2-2	.	CASSLGFQYGGELFF	TGTGCCAGCAGCTTAGGCTTCCAGTACGGCGGGGAGCTGTTTTTT